This TCR beta chain came from a study of shared clonotypes between healthy human individuals. Measured with immunoSEQ multiplex PCR; TCRdb has only the in-frame clones, and not every one. The sample has more than 1.2 million clones, 98% to 99% seen once. Findings and limits, study-wide: In general, naive subsets displayed greater estimated richness than memory subsets did.

Partitioning of CD4+ cells yielded a CD45RA+ naive subset and a CD45RA-negative memory subset. Concerning this clone itself: Its specificity is unknown.

The CDR3 length is 17 residues. Germline lookup yields CDR1 MNHEY and CDR2 SMNVEV (reference sequence). The ends lost 2 bases at V and 5 bases at J; junction bases unmatched: 12. The sequenced sample was naive CD4+ T cells sorted from blood. Subset here: CD45RA+ positively selected. The rearrangement uses TRBV27 and TRBJ2-1; 7 bases line up with TRBD1. This TCR was sampled from a man aged 30 to 39 in good health. The CDR3 DNA reads TGTGCCAGCAGTTTAAGGTGGGACAGCTTTCTAGACAATGAGCAGTTCTTC. Translation gives CASSLRWDSFLDNEQFF.